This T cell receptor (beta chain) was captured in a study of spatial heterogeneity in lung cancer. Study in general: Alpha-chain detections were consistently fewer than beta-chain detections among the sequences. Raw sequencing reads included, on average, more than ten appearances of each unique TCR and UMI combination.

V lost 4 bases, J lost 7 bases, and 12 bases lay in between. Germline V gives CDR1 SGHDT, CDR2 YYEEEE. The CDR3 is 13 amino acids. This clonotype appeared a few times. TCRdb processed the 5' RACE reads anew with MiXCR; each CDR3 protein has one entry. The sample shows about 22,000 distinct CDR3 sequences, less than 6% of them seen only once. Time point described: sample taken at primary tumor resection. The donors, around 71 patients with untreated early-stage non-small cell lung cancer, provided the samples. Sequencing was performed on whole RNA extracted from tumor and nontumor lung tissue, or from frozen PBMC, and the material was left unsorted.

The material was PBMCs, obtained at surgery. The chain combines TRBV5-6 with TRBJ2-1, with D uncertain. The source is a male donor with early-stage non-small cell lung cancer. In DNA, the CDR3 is TGTGCCAGCAGCAGGACCGTCTTGAATGAGCAGTTCTTC. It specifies CASSRTVLNEQFF.